These 15 T cell receptor beta chains share one sample of origin, sequenced in a study of cytomegalovirus exposure and HLA in healthy donors. PCR involved 60 Vbeta and 13 Jbeta primers. Sequencing used immunoSEQ multiplex PCR; TCRdb keeps in-frame clones, though not all of them. The table for this sample gives about 77,000 clones. The sample consisted of PBMCs. These receptors were taken from a middle-aged man in good health and CMV-seropositive.

The chain joins TRBV30 to TRBJ1-4; TRBD1 matches at 9 bases. Germline-derived CDR1 and CDR2 are GTSNPN and SVGIG (reference sequence). CDR3 size: 14 residues. V lost 5 bases to trimming and J lost 4 bases; unmatched junction nucleotides: 5. The CDR3 sequence: CAWDGTGHNEKLFF. The CDR3 DNA reads as TGTGCCTGGGATGGGACAGGGCATAATGAAAAACTGTTTTTT.

The genes are TRBV4-1 and TRBJ1-1; D remains unclear. CDR3 length equals 15 residues. Trimming cost V 4 bases and J 1 base, with 13 bases left between them. The V gene's germline CDR1 is MGHRA and CDR2 YSYEKL. This chain's CDR3 is CASSPPPTENTEAFF. Here the CDR3 DNA reads TGCGCCAGCAGCCCTCCCCCGACTGAGAACACTGAAGCTTTCTTT.

V and J are TRBV19 and TRBJ1-1; 7 nucleotides line up with TRBD1. Germline CDR1 is LNHDA and CDR2 is SQIVND (reference sequence). Trimming removed 8 bases from V and 3 bases from J; junction bases left unmatched: 9. The CDR3 is made up of 14 amino acids. The CDR3 bases are TGTGCCAGTCTTGGGGACAGAGGGGACACTGAAGCTTTCTTT. Residues: CASLGDRGDTEAFF.

V gene TRBV5-6 combines with J gene TRBJ2-6, with 7 positions matching TRBD1. This CDR3 has 15 amino acids. V lost 2 bases to trimming and J lost 3 bases; unmatched junction nucleotides: 2. CDR1 and CDR2 (germline): SGHDT, YYEEEE. In DNA form, the CDR3 reads TGTGCCAGCAGCTTCAGGGGGAATGGGGCCAACGTCCTGACTTTC. Its protein product is CASSFRGNGANVLTF.

The genes are TRBV5-1 and TRBJ2-1; the match to TRBD1 covers 10 bases. There are 15 residues in the CDR3. Germline CDR1 reads SGHRS; CDR2 reads YFSETQ. V lost 4 bases, J lost 3 bases, and 4 bases stayed unmatched. This CDR3 reads CASSPGQGYYNEQFF. CDR3 coding DNA: TGCGCCAGCAGCCCGGGACAGGGGTACTACAATGAGCAGTTCTTC.

The chain uses TRBV2 and TRBJ1-2, with 7 nucleotides matching TRBD1. Germline loops: CDR1 SNHLY, CDR2 FYNNEI. The CDR3 has 12 amino acids. Trimming at V came to 7 bases and at J to 4 bases, leaving 3 bases not matched to a gene. The CDR3 nucleotides read TGTGCCAGCACCTGGACAGGCTATGGCTACACCTTC. It yields the protein CASTWTGYGYTF.

A remark on this clone: At one of its ends the junction is not consistent with the germline gene, which may arise from a read error. As DNA, the CDR3 is TGTGCCACCAACAGAGATCGTGATGAAAAACTGTTTTTT. As protein: CATNRDRDEKLFF. This chain joins TRBV15 and TRBJ1-4; D not resolved. This CDR3 region has 13 residues. Germline V gene sequence: CDR1 LNHNV, CDR2 YYDKDF (reference sequence). Together with reference TRBV15 and TRBJ1-4, the CDR3 gives the full variable domain: DAMVIQNPRYQVTQFGKPVTLSCSQTLNHNVMYWYQQKSSQAPKLLFHYYDKDFNNEADTPDNFQSRRPNTSFCFLDIRSPGLGDTAMYLCATNRDRDEKLFFGSGTQLSVL.

The chain uses TRBV5-5 and TRBJ1-2; D is perhaps TRBD1 (6 bases). The CDR3 runs 16 residues. Germline V gene data show CDR1 as SGHKS and CDR2 as YYEKEE (reference sequence). Trimming pared 4 bases from V and 6 bases from J, leaving 22 bases between. In DNA form, the CDR3 reads TGTGCCAGCAGCCAGCCGTTGAGGACAGTATGGAATGGCTACACCTTC. Its protein is CASSQPLRTVWNGYTF.

This chain links TRBV10-3 with TRBJ1-2; 7 bases are shared with TRBD1. Trimming at V came to 0 bases and at J to 0 bases, leaving 10 bases not matched to a gene. The V gene's germline CDR1 is ENHRY and CDR2 SYGVKD. This CDR3 region has 18 residues. In nucleotides, the CDR3 is TGTGCCATCAGTGAGTCGCTGGAGGGGGCGACACCTAACTATGGCTACACCTTC. Protein product: CAISESLEGATPNYGYTF.

This chain joins TRBV5-1 and TRBJ2-2, with 10 bases that match TRBD1. The CDR3 has 15 amino acids. The V gene's germline CDR1 is SGHRS and CDR2 YFSETQ. V gave up 3 bases and J gave up 6 bases; unmatched junction bases: 5. The CDR3 here is CASSSGDRGAGELFF. The CDR3 bases are TGCGCCAGCAGCTCAGGGGACAGGGGAGCCGGGGAGCTGTTTTTT.

The J gene is TRBJ1-1, the V gene TRBV7-9, with a tentative D call TRBD1 (5 bases). Deletions cut 5 bases from V and 8 bases from J, with 15 bases between. Germline V lookup: CDR1 SEHNR, CDR2 FQNEAQ (reference sequence). This CDR3 region has 13 residues. This chain's CDR3 is CASSRGTAAEAFF. In DNA, the CDR3 is TGTGCCAGCAGCCGGGGGACGGCGGCCGAAGCTTTCTTT.

The chain is built from TRBV28 and TRBJ1-1, with D possibly TRBD1 on 6 matching bases. Germline values: CDR1 MDHEN, CDR2 SYDVKM. The CDR3 length is 16 residues. The V end lost 3 bases, the J end lost 1 base, and 15 bases lay between the germline ends. The CDR3 region is CASSLWMGGQNTEAFF. DNA of the CDR3: TGTGCCAGCAGTTTGTGGATGGGGGGGCAGAACACTGAAGCTTTCTTT.

The chain joins TRBV27 to TRBJ2-7; a weak D match, TRBD2 (6 bases). The CDR3 loop spans 15 amino acids. Germline lookup yields CDR1 MNHEY and CDR2 SMNVEV (reference sequence). V shed 2 bases and J shed 5 bases, with 16 bases lying between them. In nucleotides, the CDR3 is TGTGCCAGCAGTTTAATAAGGTTGAGGACTAACGAGCAGTACTTC. This sequence encodes CASSLIRLRTNEQYF.

V gene TRBV27 combines with J gene TRBJ2-5, with TRBD1 matching 10 bases. This CDR3 has 14 residues. V dropped 6 bases and J dropped 3; count of bases not matched to a gene: 4. Germline assignment: CDR1 MNHEY and CDR2 SMNVEV (reference sequence). CDR3 residues: CASSRDRGEETQYF. Written as DNA, the CDR3 is TGTGCCAGCAGCCGGGACAGGGGAGAAGAGACCCAGTACTTC.

The genes are TRBV5-1 and TRBJ2-7; 8 nucleotides agree with TRBD2. The germline V gene encodes CDR1 SGHRS and CDR2 YFSETQ. With 4 bases clipped from V and 5 bases from J, the junction kept 8 bases outside the gene matches. The CDR3 covers 14 residues. The CDR3 nucleotides read TGCGCCAGCAGCCCGGGACTAGAGCCCAACGAGCAGTACGTC. Translating gives CASSPGLEPNEQYV.